The source of this T cell receptor (beta chain) is a study of blood T cell repertoires in COVID-19. Profiling relied on immunoSEQ multiplex PCR, and the TCRdb table lists in-frame clones only, not all of them. The sample contains fewer than 200,000 clones, about four fifths of which appear only once. This clone was counted only a few times. The material sequenced was PBMCs or T cells enriched from blood (not recorded which). This TCR derives from a woman aged 45 to 65 in a cohort exposed to, infected with or recovered from COVID-19 (not recorded which).

The CDR3 DNA sequence: TGTGCCAGCAGTCAAACAGGGGGCTCTGGGGCCAACGTCCTGACTTTC. Translated: CASSQTGGSGANVLTF. The chain recombines TRBV2 with TRBJ2-6, with 8 bases lining up with TRBD1. The CDR3 has 16 amino acids. In germline, CDR1 is SNHLY, CDR2 FYNNEI. J was trimmed by 0 bases and V by 5 bases; bases with no gene match: 3.